Listed below are T cell receptor beta chains from one sample, sequenced in a study of blood T cell repertoires in COVID-19. Some clones are missing from TCRdb's copy, which holds only in-frame ones; the method was immunoSEQ multiplex PCR. The sample lists about 340,000 clones; about 93% were seen once. The material sequenced was peripheral blood. These receptor sequences come from a woman between 18 and 30 years old who had recovered from COVID-19. CDR3s include the opening cysteine and the closing phenylalanine or tryptophan. The D gene is left open where the match is weak. Clone size is shown for a subset of rows, as once, few, many or a class of expanded clone.

CDR3,DNA,J,V,D,size
CASSLQNRGGGYTF,TGTGCCAGCAGTTTACAAAACAGGGGCGGAGGCTACACCTTC,TRBJ1-2,TRBV28,TRBD1,.
CASSLFGTGGNNEQFF,TGTGCCAGCAGTTTATTTGGGACGGGAGGTAACAATGAGCAGTTCTTC,TRBJ2-1,TRBV27,TRBD2,once
CASSFEGVAGGYQETQYF,TGTGCCAGCAGCTTCGAGGGGGTAGCGGGAGGATACCAAGAGACCCAGTACTTC,TRBJ2-5,TRBV11-2,TRBD2,.
CASSSPGTLQFF,TGTGCCAGCAGTTCCCCCGGGACTTTGCAGTTCTTC,TRBJ2-1,TRBV6-2/TRBV6-3,.,.
CASSPGTGSYGYTF,TGCGCCAGCAGCCCAGGAACAGGGAGCTATGGCTACACCTTC,TRBJ1-2,TRBV4-3,.,.
CASSRSGGFVTEAFF,TGTGCCAGCAGTCGGTCCGGGGGATTCGTCACTGAAGCTTTCTTT,TRBJ1-1,TRBV6-5,.,.
CASSYESQAGELFF,TGTGCCAGCAGTTATGAGAGTCAGGCCGGGGAGCTGTTTTTT,TRBJ2-2,TRBV6-5,.,.
CASSLMKTENYGYTF,TGTGCCAGCAGCTTGATGAAGACGGAGAACTATGGCTACACCTTC,TRBJ1-2,TRBV5-4,.,.
CASSLATGGPGGYTF,TGTGCCAGCAGCTTAGCGACTGGCGGTCCGGGGGGCTACACCTTC,TRBJ1-2,TRBV7-2,.,.
CASSESWGLVGPDTQYF,TGTGCCAGCAGCGAGAGTTGGGGATTGGTGGGGCCAGATACGCAGTATTTT,TRBJ2-3,TRBV9,.,.
CASSLGGRGGPSGGYTF,TGTGCCAGCAGCTTAGGGGGCCGAGGGGGCCCAAGTGGGGGCTACACCTTC,TRBJ1-2,TRBV7-2,TRBD1,.
CASSQDMLAGVNEQFF,TGTGCCAGCAGCCAAGATATGCTAGCGGGAGTGAATGAGCAGTTCTTC,TRBJ2-1,TRBV3-1/TRBV3-2,TRBD2,.
CASSRGVLTGKNIQYF,TGTGCCAGCAGTCGAGGCGTTCTGACGGGCAAAAACATTCAGTACTTC,TRBJ2-4,TRBV6-2/TRBV6-3,.,.
CSVGHKAKNIQYF,TGCAGCGTTGGACATAAAGCCAAAAACATTCAGTACTTC,TRBJ2-4,TRBV29-1,.,.
CASSSGTGYDYGYTF,TGTGCCAGCAGTTCCGGGACAGGGTATGACTATGGCTACACCTTC,TRBJ1-2,TRBV5-6,TRBD1,.
CASSSYRGHGANVLTF,TGTGCCAGCAGTTCCTACAGGGGGCATGGGGCCAACGTCCTGACTTTC,TRBJ2-6,TRBV6-6,TRBD1,.
CASSQGVLVRGFSGNTIYF,TGCGCCAGCAGCCAAGGCGTTTTGGTCAGGGGATTTTCTGGAAACACCATATATTTT,TRBJ1-3,TRBV4-1,.,.
CASSGAVNQPQHF,TGTGCCAGCAGCGGGGCAGTGAATCAGCCCCAGCATTTT,TRBJ1-5,TRBV7-2,.,.
CASSYSGSNQPQHF,TGTGCCAGCAGTTACTCGGGCAGTAATCAGCCCCAGCATTTT,TRBJ1-5,TRBV6-5,.,.
CACPRTGGGNTEAFF,TGTGCCTGCCCGAGGACAGGGGGGGGGAACACTGAAGCTTTCTTT,TRBJ1-1,TRBV30,TRBD1,.
CATSEDEDRGGYGYTF,TGTGCCACCAGTGAAGATGAGGACCGCGGGGGCTATGGCTACACCTTC,TRBJ1-2,TRBV24-1,.,.
CASRNLAGGSHNEQFF,TGTGCCAGCAGGAACCTAGCGGGAGGGTCCCACAATGAGCAGTTCTTC,TRBJ2-1,TRBV27,TRBD2,.
CASSYTLGSYNEQFF,TGTGCCAGCAGTTACACCCTAGGCTCCTACAATGAGCAGTTCTTC,TRBJ2-1,TRBV6-6,.,.
CASSLGTGRKLFF,TGTGCCAGCAGCTTAGGGACAGGCCGAAAACTGTTTTTT,TRBJ1-4,TRBV7-9,TRBD1,.
CASKVGSSYNEQFF,TGTGCCAGTAAGGTGGGCAGCTCCTACAATGAGCAGTTCTTC,TRBJ2-1,TRBV19,.,.
CAVGLEGRELFF,TGTGCCGTTGGGCTTGAGGGCCGGGAGCTGTTTTTT,TRBJ2-2,TRBV10-3,.,.
CASSLGASGRAGSSYNEQFF,TGTGCCAGCAGCTTAGGGGCTAGCGGGAGGGCGGGGAGCTCCTACAATGAGCAGTTCTTC,TRBJ2-1,TRBV11-3,TRBD2,.
CASTRPSGPNYNEQFF,TGTGCCAGCACCCGACCTAGCGGACCAAACTACAATGAGCAGTTCTTC,TRBJ2-1,TRBV21-1,.,few
CASSVPGLAGETQYF,TGTGCCAGCAGCGTTCCGGGACTAGCGGGAGAGACCCAGTACTTC,TRBJ2-5,TRBV11-3,TRBD2,.
CASRQGNEKLFF,TGTGCCAGCAGGCAGGGTAATGAAAAACTGTTTTTT,TRBJ1-4,TRBV27,.,.
CASRSGTGVAEAFF,TGTGCCAGCAGATCCGGGACAGGGGTCGCTGAAGCTTTCTTT,TRBJ1-1,TRBV6-4,TRBD1,.
CASSLDWDRGTGYTF,TGTGCCAGCAGCTTGGATTGGGACAGGGGAACTGGCTACACCTTC,TRBJ1-2,TRBV5-4,TRBD1,.
CASSLVETIPPRYGTDTQYF,TGCGCCAGCAGCTTGGTAGAAACAATACCTCCTAGGTACGGCACAGATACGCAGTATTTT,TRBJ2-3,TRBV5-1,.,.
CASSYRHTILAEAFF,TGTGCCAGCAGTTACAGACACACCATCTTGGCTGAAGCTTTCTTT,TRBJ1-1,TRBV6-2/TRBV6-3,.,few
CASRPRGYNEQFF,TGTGCCAGCAGACCTCGGGGCTACAATGAGCAGTTCTTC,TRBJ2-1,TRBV6-2/TRBV6-3,.,.
CASSLTTSSAPTDTQYF,TGTGCCAGCAGCTTAACTACCAGTTCGGCGCCCACAGATACGCAGTATTTT,TRBJ2-3,TRBV11-3,.,.
CASTGLTTDTQYF,TGTGCCTCAACGGGACTAACCACAGATACGCAGTATTTT,TRBJ2-3,TRBV30,TRBD2,.
CASSFGTNTGNEQFF,TGTGCCAGCAGCTTCGGCACGAATACAGGTAATGAGCAGTTCTTC,TRBJ2-1,TRBV11-2,.,.
CASNPGQGAGAEAFF,TGTGCCAGCAATCCGGGACAGGGGGCGGGCGCTGAAGCTTTCTTT,TRBJ1-1,TRBV25-1,TRBD1,.
CASSLTGPSYQALHF,TGTGCCAGCAGCCTGACAGGGCCTTCATATCAGGCCCTCCACTTT,TRBJ1-6,TRBV5-6,TRBD1,.
CASKKHVAANEQFF,TGTGCCAGTAAGAAGCACGTTGCCGCCAATGAGCAGTTCTTC,TRBJ2-1,TRBV19,.,.
CASLGLAGNTGELFF,TGTGCCAGCCTTGGGCTAGCGGGGAACACCGGGGAGCTGTTTTTT,TRBJ2-2,TRBV5-5,TRBD2,.
CASSQSGRQYNEQFF,TGTGCCAGCAGTCAAAGCGGGAGACAATACAATGAGCAGTTCTTC,TRBJ2-1,TRBV6-2/TRBV6-3,TRBD2,once
CASRAGGTEAFF,TGTGCCAGCAGAGCAGGGGGCACTGAAGCTTTCTTT,TRBJ1-1,TRBV2,TRBD1,.
CASSQPPGLGKETQYF,TGTGCCAGCAGCCAACCCCCGGGACTAGGTAAAGAGACCCAGTACTTC,TRBJ2-5,TRBV3-1/TRBV3-2,TRBD2,.
CASSTEPGLRAETQYF,TGTGCCAGCAGCACCGAACCGGGACTGAGAGCCGAGACCCAGTACTTC,TRBJ2-5,TRBV5-5,.,.
CASSTAGGSNQPQHF,TGTGCCAGTAGTACCGCCGGGGGTAGCAATCAGCCCCAGCATTTT,TRBJ1-5,TRBV19,.,.
CASSRPGPLGVNEQFF,TGTGCCAGTAGTAGGCCGGGTCCCTTAGGGGTCAATGAGCAGTTCTTC,TRBJ2-1,TRBV19,.,.
CASSLYGRPPDTQYF,TGTGCCAGCAGCTTATACGGGAGGCCCCCAGATACGCAGTATTTT,TRBJ2-3,TRBV7-9,TRBD2,.
CASSSAGGSGDQPQHF,TGTGCCAGCAGTTCCGCGGGTGGGAGTGGTGATCAGCCCCAGCATTTT,TRBJ1-5,TRBV6-5,.,.
CAIKLVYEQFF,TGTGCCATAAAACTAGTCTATGAGCAGTTCTTC,TRBJ2-1,TRBV7-2,.,.
CASSLSQGTQPQHF,TGTGCCAGCAGCTTAAGCCAGGGGACCCAGCCCCAGCATTTT,TRBJ1-5,TRBV7-2,.,.
CAWSAPRLNTEAFF,TGTGCCTGGAGTGCCCCCAGGTTGAACACTGAAGCTTTCTTT,TRBJ1-1,TRBV30,.,.
CATRDRGFSGNTIYF,TGTGCCACCCGGGACAGGGGGTTCTCTGGAAACACCATATATTTT,TRBJ1-3,TRBV6-5,TRBD1,few
CASSLYRGEETQYF,TGTGCCAGCAGCTTGTACCGGGGGGAAGAGACCCAGTACTTC,TRBJ2-5,TRBV5-4,TRBD2,.
CASSATSGTQPVNGYTF,TGTGCCAGCAGCGCCACCTCCGGGACACAACCGGTCAATGGCTACACCTTC,TRBJ1-2,TRBV9,.,.
CASSPTIGVGQPQHF,TGTGCCAGCAGTCCCACGATCGGGGTAGGTCAGCCCCAGCATTTT,TRBJ1-5,TRBV27,.,once
CASTGDSGNTIYF,TGTGCCAGCACAGGTGACTCTGGAAACACCATATATTTT,TRBJ1-3,TRBV2,.,.
CASSLYEETQYF,TGTGCCAGCAGCTTATACGAGGAGACCCAGTACTTC,TRBJ2-5,TRBV7-9,.,.